This T cell receptor (beta chain) originates from a study of T-cell reconstitution after alpha-beta-depleted transplantation in children. V was clipped by 4 bases and J by 2 bases, with 20 bases between them. CDR1 is SNHLY and CDR2 is FYNNEI in the germline V gene. This CDR3 has 18 amino acids. General observations from the study: Expanded clones from the graft, numbering several hundred, reportedly supplied alpha-beta T cells about two months after transplant. A year post-transplant, T-cell counts and diversity derived mostly from newly produced T cells. Diversity of TCRbeta at day 60 was high in some patients, arising from surviving recipient T cells and thymic progenitors.

This clonotype was seen repeatedly, ten times or more. The antigen remains undetermined. It was with unique molecular identifiers that the TCRbeta library was prepared. TCRdb reprocessed the PCR reads with MiXCR, giving one entry per CDR3 protein. The data hold about 100,000 distinct CDR3 sequences, with under 7% observed a single time. This clonotype was obtained from a female patient aged 2-10 years who had a stem cell transplant for Fanconi anemia, so the T cells may come from the graft donor. Source: PBMCs, mostly from graft donor cells, taken 60 days after TCRalphabeta/CD19-depleted stem cell transplant. J is TRBJ2-2 and V is TRBV2, with D tentatively TRBD2 (5 bases). The CDR3 region is CASSGTEKRPRNTGELFF. The CDR3 nucleotides read TGTGCCAGCAGTGGGACGGAGAAGCGGCCGCGTAACACCGGGGAGCTGTTTTTT.